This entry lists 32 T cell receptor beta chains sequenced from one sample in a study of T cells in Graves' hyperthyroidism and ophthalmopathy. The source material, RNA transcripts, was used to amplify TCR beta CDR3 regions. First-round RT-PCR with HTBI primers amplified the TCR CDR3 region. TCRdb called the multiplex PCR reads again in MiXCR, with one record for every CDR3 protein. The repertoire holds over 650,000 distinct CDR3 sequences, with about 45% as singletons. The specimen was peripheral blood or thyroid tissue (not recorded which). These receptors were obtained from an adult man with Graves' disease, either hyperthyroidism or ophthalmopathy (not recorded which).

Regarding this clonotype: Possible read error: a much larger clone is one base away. The chain's CDR3 is CASRGTSGGYEQYF. CDR3 nucleotide sequence: TGTGCCAGCAGAGGGACTAGCGGGGGCTACGAGCAGTACTTC. The chain is built from TRBV2 and TRBJ2-7; 14 bases agree with TRBD2. The CDR3 contains 14 residues. V shed 6 bases, J shed 3 bases, and the junction held 1 base outside the gene matches. CDR1 SNHLY and CDR2 FYNNEI come from the germline V gene.

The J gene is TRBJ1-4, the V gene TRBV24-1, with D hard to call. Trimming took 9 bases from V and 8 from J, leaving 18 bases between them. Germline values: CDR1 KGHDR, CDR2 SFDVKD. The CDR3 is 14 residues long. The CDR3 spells CATGDLRQAEKLFF. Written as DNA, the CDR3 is TGTGCCACCGGCGATTTGCGGCAGGCGGAAAAACTGTTTTTT.

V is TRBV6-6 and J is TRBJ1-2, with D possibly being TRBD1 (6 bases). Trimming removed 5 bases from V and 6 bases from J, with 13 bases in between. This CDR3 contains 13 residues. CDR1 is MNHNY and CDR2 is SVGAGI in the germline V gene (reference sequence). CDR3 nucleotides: TGTGCCAGCAGTGTCAACAGGGACCATGGCTACACCTTC. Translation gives CASSVNRDHGYTF.

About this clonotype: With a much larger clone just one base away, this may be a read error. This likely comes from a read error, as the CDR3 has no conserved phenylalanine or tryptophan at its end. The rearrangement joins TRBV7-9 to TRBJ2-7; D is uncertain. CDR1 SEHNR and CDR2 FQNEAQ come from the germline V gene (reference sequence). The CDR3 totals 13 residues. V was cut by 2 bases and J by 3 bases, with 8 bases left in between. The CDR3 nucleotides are TGTGCCAGCAGCTTACTCCCTGGCTACGAGCAGTACCTC. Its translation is CASSLLPGYEQYL.

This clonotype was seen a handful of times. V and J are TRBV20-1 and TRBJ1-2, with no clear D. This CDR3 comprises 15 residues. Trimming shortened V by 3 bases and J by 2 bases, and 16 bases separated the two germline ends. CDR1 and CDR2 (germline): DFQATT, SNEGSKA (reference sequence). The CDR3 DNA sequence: TGCAGTGCTAGTGGAGTGCAAGTTCCAAACTATGGCTACACCTTC. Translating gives CSASGVQVPNYGYTF.

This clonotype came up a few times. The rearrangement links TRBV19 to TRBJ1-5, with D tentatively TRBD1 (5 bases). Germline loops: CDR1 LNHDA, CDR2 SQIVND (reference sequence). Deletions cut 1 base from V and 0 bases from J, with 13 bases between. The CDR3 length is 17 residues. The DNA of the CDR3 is TGTGCCAGTAGTATAGTGCGAAGGGGCAATAGCAATCAGCCCCAGCATTTT. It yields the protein CASSIVRRGNSNQPQHF.

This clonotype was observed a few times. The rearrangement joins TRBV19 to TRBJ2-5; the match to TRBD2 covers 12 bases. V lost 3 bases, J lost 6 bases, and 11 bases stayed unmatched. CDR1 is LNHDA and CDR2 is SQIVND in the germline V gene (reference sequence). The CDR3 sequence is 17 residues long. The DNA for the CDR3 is TGTGCCAGTAGTATTTCCCTTCGGACTAGCGGGACGAAGACCCAGTACTTC. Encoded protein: CASSISLRTSGTKTQYF.

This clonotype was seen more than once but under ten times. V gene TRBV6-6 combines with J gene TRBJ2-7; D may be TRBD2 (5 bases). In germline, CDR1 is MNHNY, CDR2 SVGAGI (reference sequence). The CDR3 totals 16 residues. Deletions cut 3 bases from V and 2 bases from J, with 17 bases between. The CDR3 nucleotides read TGTGCCAGCAGTTATTCAAAGTCGGGAACCCCCTACGAGCAGTACTTC. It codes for CASSYSKSGTPYEQYF.

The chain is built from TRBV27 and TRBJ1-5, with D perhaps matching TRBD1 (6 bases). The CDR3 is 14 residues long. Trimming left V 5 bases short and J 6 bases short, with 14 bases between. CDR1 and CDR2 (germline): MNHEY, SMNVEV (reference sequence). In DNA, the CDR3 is TGTGCCAGCAGTCCCGGGACAACCACTCAGCCCCAGCATTTT. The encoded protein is CASSPGTTTQPQHF.

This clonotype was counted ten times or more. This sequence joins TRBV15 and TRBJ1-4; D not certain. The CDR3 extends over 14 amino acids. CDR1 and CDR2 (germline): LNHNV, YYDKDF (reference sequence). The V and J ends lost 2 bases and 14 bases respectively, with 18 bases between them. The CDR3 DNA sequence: TGTGCCACCAGCAGAAACACCCCGGAGGGAGAGCTGTTTTTT. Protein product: CATSRNTPEGELFF.

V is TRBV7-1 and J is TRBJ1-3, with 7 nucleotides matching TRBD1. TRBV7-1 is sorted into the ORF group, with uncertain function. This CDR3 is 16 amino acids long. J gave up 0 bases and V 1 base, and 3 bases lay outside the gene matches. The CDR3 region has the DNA TGTGCCAGCAGCTCAGAGACAGGGATCTCTGGAAACACCATATATTTT. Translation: CASSSETGISGNTIYF.

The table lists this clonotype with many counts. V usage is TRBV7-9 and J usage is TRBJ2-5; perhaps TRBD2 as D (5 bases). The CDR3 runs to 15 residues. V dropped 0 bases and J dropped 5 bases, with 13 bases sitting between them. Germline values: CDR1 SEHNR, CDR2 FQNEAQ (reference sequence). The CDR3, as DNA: TGTGCCAGCAGCTTAGCGTCGGGAAGAGGGGAGACCCAGTACTTC. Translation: CASSLASGRGETQYF.

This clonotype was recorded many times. CDR3 nucleotides: TGTGCCAGCAGCTTAATTGGACGGGGCATGAACACTGAAGCTTTCTTT. Its translation: CASSLIGRGMNTEAFF. The chain uses TRBV7-9 and TRBJ1-1, with TRBD1 as a possible D gene (5 bases). V lost 2 bases and J lost 0, with 13 bases in between. This CDR3 is built from 16 residues. Per germline, CDR1 SEHNR and CDR2 FQNEAQ (reference sequence).

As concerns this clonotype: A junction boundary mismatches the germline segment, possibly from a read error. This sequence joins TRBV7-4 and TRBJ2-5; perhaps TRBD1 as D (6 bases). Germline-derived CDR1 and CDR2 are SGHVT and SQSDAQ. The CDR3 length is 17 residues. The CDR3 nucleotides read TGTGCCAGCAGTTTAGCGCTAACAGGGTCGACGGTGGGAACCCAGTACTTC. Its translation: CASSLALTGSTVGTQYF.

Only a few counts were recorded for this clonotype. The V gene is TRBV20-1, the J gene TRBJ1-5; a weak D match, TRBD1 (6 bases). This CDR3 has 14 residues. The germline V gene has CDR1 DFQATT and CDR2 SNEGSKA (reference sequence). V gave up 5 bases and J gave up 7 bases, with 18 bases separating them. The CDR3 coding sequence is TGCAGTGCTCCCCGGGGGGGCTTAGGGCAGCCCCAGCATTTT. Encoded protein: CSAPRGGLGQPQHF.

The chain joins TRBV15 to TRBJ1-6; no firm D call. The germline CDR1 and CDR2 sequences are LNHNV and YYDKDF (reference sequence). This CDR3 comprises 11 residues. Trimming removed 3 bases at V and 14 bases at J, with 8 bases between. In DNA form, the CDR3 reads TGTGCCACCAGCAGGGCCGGGACCCTCCACTTT. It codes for CATSRAGTLHF.

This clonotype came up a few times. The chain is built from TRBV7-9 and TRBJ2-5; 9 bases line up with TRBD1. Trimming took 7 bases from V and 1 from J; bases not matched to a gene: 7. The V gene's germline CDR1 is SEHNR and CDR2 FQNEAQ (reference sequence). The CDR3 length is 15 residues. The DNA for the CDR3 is TGTGCCAGCAACCTGGACAGGGGCATCCAAGAGACCCAGTACTTC. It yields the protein CASNLDRGIQETQYF.

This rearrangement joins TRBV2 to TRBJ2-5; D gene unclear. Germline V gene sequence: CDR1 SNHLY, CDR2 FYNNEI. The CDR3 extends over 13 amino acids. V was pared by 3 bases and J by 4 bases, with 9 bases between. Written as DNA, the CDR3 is TGTGCCAGCAGTGAGGAGTGGCGAGAGACCCAGTACTTC. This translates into CASSEEWRETQYF. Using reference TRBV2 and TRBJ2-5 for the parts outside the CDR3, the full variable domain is EPEVTQTPSHQVTQMGQEVILRCVPISNHLYFYWYRQILGQKVEFLVSFYNNEISEKSEIFDDQFSVERPDGSNFTLKIRSTKLEDSAMYFCASSEEWRETQYFGPGTRLLVL.

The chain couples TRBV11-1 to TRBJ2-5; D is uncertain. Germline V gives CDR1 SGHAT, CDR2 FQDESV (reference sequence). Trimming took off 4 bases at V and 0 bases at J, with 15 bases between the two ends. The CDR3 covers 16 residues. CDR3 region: CASSYRTSGNQETQYF. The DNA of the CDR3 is TGTGCCAGCAGCTACCGGACCTCCGGAAACCAAGAGACCCAGTACTTC.

The CDR3 DNA follows: TGTGCCAGCAGTTACGGGGACAGCACCTACGAGCAGTACTTC. As protein: CASSYGDSTYEQYF. The J gene is TRBJ2-7, the V gene TRBV7-8, with 7 bases aligning to TRBD1. Germline CDR1 and CDR2: SGHVS and FQNEAQ. The CDR3 extends over 14 amino acids. The ends lost 6 bases at V and 2 bases at J; junction bases unmatched: 7.

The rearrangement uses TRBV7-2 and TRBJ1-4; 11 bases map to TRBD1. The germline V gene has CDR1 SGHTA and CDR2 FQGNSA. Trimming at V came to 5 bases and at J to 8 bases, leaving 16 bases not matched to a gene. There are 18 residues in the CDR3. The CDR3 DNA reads TGTGCCAGCAGCATCGGGACAGGGGGAGGCTGGGTCCGCGAAAAACTGTTTTTT. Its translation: CASSIGTGGGWVREKLFF.

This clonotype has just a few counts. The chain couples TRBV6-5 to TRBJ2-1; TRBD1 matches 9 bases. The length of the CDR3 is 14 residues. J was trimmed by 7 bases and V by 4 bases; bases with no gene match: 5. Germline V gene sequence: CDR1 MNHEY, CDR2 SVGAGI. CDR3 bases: TGTGCCAGCAGTTGGACAGGGGTTAAGAATGAGCAGTTCTTC. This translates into CASSWTGVKNEQFF.

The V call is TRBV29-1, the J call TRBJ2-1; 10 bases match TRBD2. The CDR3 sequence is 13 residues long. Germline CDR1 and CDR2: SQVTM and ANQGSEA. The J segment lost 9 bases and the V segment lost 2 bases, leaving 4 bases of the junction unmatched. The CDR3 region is CSVESGGASEQFF. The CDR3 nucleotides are TGCAGCGTTGAAAGCGGGGGGGCGTCTGAGCAGTTCTTC.

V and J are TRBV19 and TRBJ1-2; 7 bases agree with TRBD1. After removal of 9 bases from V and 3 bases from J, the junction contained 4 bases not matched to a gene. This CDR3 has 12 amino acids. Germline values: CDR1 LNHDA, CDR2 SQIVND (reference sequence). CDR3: CASPGTDYGYTF. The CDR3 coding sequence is TGTGCCAGCCCCGGGACAGACTATGGCTACACCTTC.

Here the CDR3 reads CATSDAGTVNTEAFF. The DNA of the CDR3 is TGTGCCACCAGTGATGCCGGGACAGTGAACACTGAAGCTTTCTTT. The V and J genes are TRBV24-1 and TRBJ1-1, with 7 bases fitting TRBD1. This CDR3 comprises 15 residues. Germline V gene data show CDR1 as KGHDR and CDR2 as SFDVKD. Trimming removed 3 bases from V and 0 bases from J; junction bases left unmatched: 3.

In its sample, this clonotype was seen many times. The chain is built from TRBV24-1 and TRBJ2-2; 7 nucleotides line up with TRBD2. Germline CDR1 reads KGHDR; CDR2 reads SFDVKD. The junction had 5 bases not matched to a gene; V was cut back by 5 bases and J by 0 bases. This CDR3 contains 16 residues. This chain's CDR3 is CATSGREAANTGELFF. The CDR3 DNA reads TGTGCCACCAGTGGACGGGAGGCCGCGAACACCGGGGAGCTGTTTTTT.

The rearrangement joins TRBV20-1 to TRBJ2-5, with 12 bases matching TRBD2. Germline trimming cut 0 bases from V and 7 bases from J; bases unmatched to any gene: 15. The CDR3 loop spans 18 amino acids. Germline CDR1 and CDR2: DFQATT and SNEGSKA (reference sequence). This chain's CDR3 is CSARDVTSGSSLTGTQYF. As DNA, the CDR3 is TGCAGTGCTAGAGATGTGACTAGCGGGAGTAGTTTGACAGGGACCCAGTACTTC.

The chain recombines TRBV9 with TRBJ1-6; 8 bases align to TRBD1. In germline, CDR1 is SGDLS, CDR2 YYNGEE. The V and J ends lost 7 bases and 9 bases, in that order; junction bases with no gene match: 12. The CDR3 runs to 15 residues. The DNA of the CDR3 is TGTGCCAGCTCACAAACGCAGGGGGCTAGTTCACCCCTCCACTTT. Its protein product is CASSQTQGASSPLHF.

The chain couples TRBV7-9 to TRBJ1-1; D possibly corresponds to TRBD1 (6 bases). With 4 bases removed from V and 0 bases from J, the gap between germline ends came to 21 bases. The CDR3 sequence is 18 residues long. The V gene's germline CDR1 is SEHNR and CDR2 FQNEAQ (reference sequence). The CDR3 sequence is CASSWDVGQGNMNTEAFF. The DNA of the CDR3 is TGTGCCAGCAGCTGGGACGTCGGGCAGGGGAACATGAACACTGAAGCTTTCTTT.

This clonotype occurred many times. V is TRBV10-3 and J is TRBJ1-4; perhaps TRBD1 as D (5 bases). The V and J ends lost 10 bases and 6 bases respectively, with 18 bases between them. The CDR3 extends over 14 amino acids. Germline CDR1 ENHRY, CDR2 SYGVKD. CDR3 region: CATRESGQDEKLFF. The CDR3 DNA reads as TGTGCCACCAGGGAGTCGGGGCAGGATGAAAAACTGTTTTTT.

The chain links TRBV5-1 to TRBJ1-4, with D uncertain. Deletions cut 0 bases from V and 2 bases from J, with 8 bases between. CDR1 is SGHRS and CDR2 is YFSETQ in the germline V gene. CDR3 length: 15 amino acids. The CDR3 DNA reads TGCGCCAGCAGCTTGGGTAGCGGGACTAATGAAAAACTGTTTTTT. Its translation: CASSLGSGTNEKLFF.

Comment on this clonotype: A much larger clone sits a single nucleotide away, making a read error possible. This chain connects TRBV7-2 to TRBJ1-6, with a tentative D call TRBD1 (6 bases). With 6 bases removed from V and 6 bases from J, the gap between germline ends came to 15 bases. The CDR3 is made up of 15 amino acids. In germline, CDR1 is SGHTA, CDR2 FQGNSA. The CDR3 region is CASRPGGQSNSPLHF. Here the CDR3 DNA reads TGTGCCAGCAGGCCGGGGGGCCAATCTAATTCACCCCTCCACTTT.